This entry concerns a single T cell receptor beta chain. This sample was included in a study of response to subunit inactivated influenza vaccine. The CDR3 length is 17 residues. The V gene's germline CDR1 is DFQATT and CDR2 SNEGSKA (reference sequence). V was pared by 6 bases and J by 2 bases, with 11 bases of the junction left unmatched. TCRdb reprocessed the RT-PCR reads via MiXCR and lists one record per CDR3 protein. The sample has roughly 710,000 distinct CDR3 sequences; 14% are singletons. The TCR was taken from a man in his fifties or sixties who received an inactivated influenza vaccine. The sample in question was PBMCs from blood, obtained 14 days before vaccination. The rearrangement joins TRBV20-1 to TRBJ2-6, with 9 bases identical to TRBD1. In DNA, the CDR3 is TGCAGTGCAACGGGACAGGGTTTCGGCCCTGGGGCCAACGTCCTGACTTTC. Translation gives CSATGQGFGPGANVLTF.